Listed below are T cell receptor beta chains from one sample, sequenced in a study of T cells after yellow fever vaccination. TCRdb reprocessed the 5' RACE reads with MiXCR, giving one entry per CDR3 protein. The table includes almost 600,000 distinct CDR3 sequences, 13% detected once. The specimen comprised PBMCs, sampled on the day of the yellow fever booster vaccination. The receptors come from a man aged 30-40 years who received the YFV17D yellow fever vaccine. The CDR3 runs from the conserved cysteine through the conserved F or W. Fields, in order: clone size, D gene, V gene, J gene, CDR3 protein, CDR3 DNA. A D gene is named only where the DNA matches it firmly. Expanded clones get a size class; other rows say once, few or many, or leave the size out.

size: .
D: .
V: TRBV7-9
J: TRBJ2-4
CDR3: CASSLAEGSRIQYF
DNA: TGTGCCAGCAGCTTAGCGGAGGGTTCAAGGATTCAGTACTTC

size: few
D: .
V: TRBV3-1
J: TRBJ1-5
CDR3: CASSPYTAGNSNQPQHF
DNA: TGTGCCAGCAGCCCCTACACAGCGGGGAATAGCAATCAGCCCCAGCATTTT

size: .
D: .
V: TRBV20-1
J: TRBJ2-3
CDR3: CSASPVTTLLTDTQYF
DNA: TGCAGTGCTAGCCCGGTTACTACACTACTCACAGATACGCAGTATTTT

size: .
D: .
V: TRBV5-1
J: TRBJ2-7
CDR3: CASSSIMGSEQYF
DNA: TGCGCCAGCAGCTCTATTATGGGTAGCGAGCAGTACTTC

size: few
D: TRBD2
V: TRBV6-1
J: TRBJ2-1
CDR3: CASRVTSVSSYNEQFF
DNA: TGTGCCAGCAGGGTGACTAGCGTCAGCTCCTACAATGAGCAGTTCTTC

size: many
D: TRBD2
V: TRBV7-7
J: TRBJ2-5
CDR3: CASSLAAGPQETQYF
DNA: TGTGCCAGCAGCTTAGCAGCGGGGCCCCAAGAGACCCAGTACTTC

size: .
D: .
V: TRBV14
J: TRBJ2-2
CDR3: CASSQEIPSNTGELFF
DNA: TGTGCCAGCAGCCAAGAAATACCGTCGAACACCGGGGAGCTGTTTTTT

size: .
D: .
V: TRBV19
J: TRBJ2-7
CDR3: CASRDKEYEQYF
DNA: TGTGCCAGCCGGGACAAAGAATACGAGCAGTACTTC

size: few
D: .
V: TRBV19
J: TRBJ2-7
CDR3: CASMKRDTYEQYF
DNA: TGTGCCAGTATGAAACGGGACACCTACGAGCAGTACTTC

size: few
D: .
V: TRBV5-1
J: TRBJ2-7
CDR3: CASSLLGDYEQYF
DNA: TGCGCCAGCAGCCTACTAGGGGACTACGAGCAGTACTTC

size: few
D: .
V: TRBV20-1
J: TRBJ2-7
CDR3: CSARDRWSYEQYF
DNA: TGCAGTGCTAGAGATAGGTGGTCCTACGAGCAGTACTTC

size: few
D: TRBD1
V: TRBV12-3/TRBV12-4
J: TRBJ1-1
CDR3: CASSGQGGITEAFF
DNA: TGTGCCAGCAGCGGACAGGGAGGGATCACTGAAGCTTTCTTT

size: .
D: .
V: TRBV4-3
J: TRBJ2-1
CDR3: CASSQDYGAGIGGEQFF
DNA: TGCGCCAGCAGCCAAGATTATGGGGCAGGGATCGGGGGTGAGCAGTTCTTC

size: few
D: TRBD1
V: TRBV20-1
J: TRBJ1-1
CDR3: CSPRGRGQTEAFF
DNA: TGCAGTCCGAGGGGTAGGGGGCAGACTGAAGCTTTCTTT

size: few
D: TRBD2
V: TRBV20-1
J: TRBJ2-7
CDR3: CSAREVVTSGYEQYF
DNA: TGCAGTGCTAGAGAGGTAGTGACTAGCGGCTACGAGCAGTACTTC

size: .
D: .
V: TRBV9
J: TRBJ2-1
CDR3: CASSVVDSTVNYNEQFF
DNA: TGTGCCAGCAGCGTAGTGGACTCGACGGTAAACTACAATGAGCAGTTCTTC

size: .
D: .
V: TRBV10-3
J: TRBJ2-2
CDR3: CAIRETGELFF
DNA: TGTGCCATCAGGGAAACCGGGGAGCTGTTTTTT

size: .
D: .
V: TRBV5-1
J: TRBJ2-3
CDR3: CASSVYQEDTQYF
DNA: TGCGCCAGCAGCGTCTACCAGGAGGATACGCAGTATTTT

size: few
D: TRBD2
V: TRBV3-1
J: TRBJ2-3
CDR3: CASGLAGGTTDTQYF
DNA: TGTGCCAGCGGACTAGCGGGAGGAACGACAGATACGCAGTATTTT

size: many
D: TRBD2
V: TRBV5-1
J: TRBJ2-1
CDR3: CASSFGTSGIHEQFF
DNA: TGCGCCAGCAGCTTCGGGACTAGCGGGATCCATGAGCAGTTCTTC

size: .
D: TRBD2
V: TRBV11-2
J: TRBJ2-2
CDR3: CASSRREGREELFF
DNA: TGTGCCAGCAGTCGGCGGGAGGGCAGGGAGGAGCTGTTTTTT

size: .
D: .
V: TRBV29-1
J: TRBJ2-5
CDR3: CSVVLGETQYF
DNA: TGCAGCGTTGTTCTGGGAGAGACCCAGTACTTC